A single sample is the source of the 25 T cell receptor beta chains below, sequenced in a study of blood T cell repertoires in COVID-19. The method was immunoSEQ multiplex PCR; TCRdb's version includes in-frame clones alone and lacks a portion of them. The sample includes 450,000 or so clones, roughly 90% seen only once; the top ten take approximately 0.92%. Input material: peripheral blood. These receptors originate from a man younger than 35 with COVID-19, enrolled during active disease.

The chain is built from TRBV7-9 and TRBJ1-2; TRBD1 is a possible D gene (5 bases). The CDR3 extends over 15 amino acids. The V end lost 5 bases, the J end lost 2 bases, and 15 bases lay between the germline ends. CDR1 and CDR2 (germline): SEHNR, FQNEAQ (reference sequence). CDR3 DNA sequence: TGTGCCAGCAGCACCCAGGGAGGGGCCAACTATGGCTACACCTTC. Protein product: CASSTQGGANYGYTF.

The chain recombines TRBV24-1 with TRBJ2-1; 8 positions agree with TRBD1. CDR3 length: 16 residues. Looked up from germline, CDR1 is KGHDR and CDR2 is SFDVKD. V trimming: 5 bases; J trimming: 7 bases; junction bases outside the gene matches: 12. The chain's CDR3 is CATSALGVTGENEQFF. The DNA of the CDR3 is TGTGCCACCAGTGCCCTGGGGGTGACAGGGGAAAATGAGCAGTTCTTC.

The chain links TRBV5-1 to TRBJ2-2, with D maybe TRBD1 (6 bases). The germline gives CDR1 SGHRS, CDR2 YFSETQ. Trimming removed 1 base at V and 0 bases at J, with 13 bases between. The CDR3 totals 17 residues. The CDR3 region has the DNA TGCGCCAGCAGCTTGAAGGGGGTACAGCCGAACACCGGGGAGCTGTTTTTT. It encodes CASSLKGVQPNTGELFF.

The CDR3 region has the DNA TGCAGTGCTAGTCCCCAGGGGGACGAGCAGTACTTC. This gives the protein CSASPQGDEQYF. The chain links TRBV20-1 to TRBJ2-7; TRBD1 aligns across 7 bases. Losses at the gene ends were 3 bases for V and 5 bases for J; bases not matched to a gene: 4. The CDR3 totals 12 residues. Germline V gives CDR1 DFQATT, CDR2 SNEGSKA (reference sequence).

V usage is TRBV12-3 or TRBV12-4 and J usage is TRBJ2-3, with 8 positions matching TRBD1. This CDR3 spans 13 amino acids. Trimming at V came to 10 bases and at J to 4 bases, leaving 7 bases not matched to a gene. This CDR3 is CAISTGEADTQYF. The CDR3 nucleotides read TGTGCCATCTCGACAGGGGAGGCAGATACGCAGTATTTT.

V usage is TRBV5-1 and J usage is TRBJ2-2; no clear D gene. The length of the CDR3 is 14 residues. The V gene's germline CDR1 is SGHRS and CDR2 YFSETQ. Trimming left V 2 bases short and J 5 bases short, with 10 bases between. This CDR3 reads CASSFYNPTGELFF. The CDR3 DNA reads as TGCGCCAGCAGCTTCTATAATCCTACCGGGGAGCTGTTTTTT. Based on the CDR3 plus reference TRBV5-1 and TRBJ2-2, the full variable domain is KAGVTQTPRYLIKTRGQQVTLSCSPISGHRSVSWYQQTPGQGLQFLFEYFSETQRNKGNFPGRFSGRQFSNSRSEMNVSTLELGDSALYLCASSFYNPTGELFFGEGSRLTVL.

The chain recombines TRBV7-3 with TRBJ2-2; tentatively, D is TRBD2 (6 bases). V lost 5 bases and J lost 6, with 19 bases in between. Germline loops: CDR1 SGHTA, CDR2 FQGTGA. The CDR3 loop spans 16 amino acids. The CDR3 loop reads CASSLHWRGRAGELFF. In DNA, the CDR3 is TGTGCCAGCAGCCTACACTGGCGGGGTCGCGCCGGGGAGCTGTTTTTT.

To note about this clone: One end of the junction does not line up with germline, which may come from a read error. The chain combines TRBV18 with TRBJ1-5, with 9 bases lining up with TRBD1. Per germline, CDR1 KGHSH and CDR2 LQKENI. CDR3 length: 13 amino acids. The CDR3 here is CATSTGGEQPQHF. In nucleotides, the CDR3 is TGTGCCACCTCAACAGGGGGCGAACAGCCCCAGCATTTT.

This clone showed up just once. In DNA form, the CDR3 reads TGCAGCGTCGTCCGGGCAGATACGCAGTATTTT. As protein: CSVVRADTQYF. This sequence joins TRBV29-1 and TRBJ2-3, with D hard to call. Looked up from germline, CDR1 is SQVTM and CDR2 is ANQGSEA. The CDR3 covers 11 residues. Trimming left V 6 bases short and J 4 bases short, with 8 bases between.

The rearrangement joins TRBV7-9 to TRBJ2-1; TRBD1 agrees at 7 bases. The CDR3 is 15 residues long. CDR1 SEHNR and CDR2 FQNEAQ come from the germline V gene (reference sequence). J lost 1 base, V lost 2 bases, and 2 bases had no gene match. The CDR3 is CASSLQGVSYNEQFF. The CDR3 DNA is TGTGCCAGCAGCTTACAGGGGGTTTCCTACAATGAGCAGTTCTTC.

About this clone itself: One end of the junction fails to match germline, which may point to a read error. The V and J genes are TRBV20-1 and TRBJ1-1, with D maybe TRBD1 (6 bases). The CDR3 has 11 amino acids. Germline CDR1 and CDR2: DFQATT and SNEGSKA (reference sequence). The CDR3 region is CSATVDRRILF. CDR3 bases: TGCAGTGCAACCGTGGACAGACGGATACTTTTT.

The chain couples TRBV27 to TRBJ2-1; the match to TRBD1 covers 10 bases. The CDR3 is made up of 13 amino acids. Trimming took 6 bases from V and 8 from J; bases not matched to a gene: 4. Germline CDR1 MNHEY, CDR2 SMNVEV (reference sequence). CDR3 sequence reads: CASRRDRGDEQFF. The CDR3 DNA reads TGTGCCAGCAGACGGGACAGGGGAGATGAGCAGTTCTTC.

The V gene is TRBV19, the J gene TRBJ2-5; D is ambiguous. CDR1 and CDR2 from the germline V gene are LNHDA and SQIVND (reference sequence). CDR3 size: 11 residues. V shed 6 bases and J shed 4 bases, with 6 bases lying between them. CDR3 region: CASSDRETQYF. CDR3 in DNA: TGTGCCAGTAGCGATAGAGAGACCCAGTACTTC.

The DNA of the CDR3 is TGTGCCAGCAACCAGGGGGACAGTCAGCCCCAGCATTTT. Translation: CASNQGDSQPQHF. The chain is built from TRBV2 and TRBJ1-5, with 7 bases matching TRBD1. This CDR3 is built from 13 residues. J lost 6 bases, V lost 7 bases, and 6 bases had no gene match. Per the germline V gene, CDR1 is SNHLY and CDR2 is FYNNEI. Full variable domain (missing parts from reference TRBV2 and TRBJ1-5): EPEVTQTPSHQVTQMGQEVILRCVPISNHLYFYWYRQILGQKVEFLVSFYNNEISEKSEIFDDQFSVERPDGSNFTLKIRSTKLEDSAMYFCASNQGDSQPQHFGDGTRLSIL.

CDR3 in amino acids: CASSKRDRGSNQPQHF. The DNA of the CDR3 is TGTGCCAGTAGCAAACGGGACAGGGGGAGCAATCAGCCCCAGCATTTT. This chain uses TRBV19 with TRBJ1-5; 11 nucleotides agree with TRBD1. V lost 6 bases to trimming and J lost 1 base; unmatched junction nucleotides: 5. Germline V lookup: CDR1 LNHDA, CDR2 SQIVND (reference sequence). The CDR3 sequence is 16 residues long. Full variable domain (remainder filled in from reference TRBV19 and TRBJ1-5): DGGITQSPKYLFRKEGQNVTLSCEQNLNHDAMYWYRQDPGQGLRLIYYSQIVNDFQKGDIAEGYSVSREKKESFPLTVTSAQKNPTAFYLCASSKRDRGSNQPQHFGDGTRLSIL.

The chain is built from TRBV6-1 and TRBJ1-3, with D perhaps TRBD1 (5 bases). Germline values: CDR1 MNHNS, CDR2 SASEGT. Deletions cut 2 bases from V and 4 bases from J, with 15 bases between. The CDR3 loop spans 16 amino acids. The CDR3 bases are TGTGCCAGCAGTGAACAGGGTTGGGGCTACGGAAACACCATATATTTT. Translation: CASSEQGWGYGNTIYF.

This sequence joins TRBV6-2 or TRBV6-3 and TRBJ2-1, with unresolved D. Germline loops: CDR1 MNHEY, CDR2 SVGEGT. Trimming stripped 2 bases from V and 9 bases from J, with 11 bases between. CDR3 size: 13 residues. CDR3 coding DNA: TGTGCCAGCAGTTACGGGCAGGTGCTTGAGCAGTTCTTC. This gives the protein CASSYGQVLEQFF.

This rearrangement joins TRBV3-1 (or the pseudogene TRBV3-2) to TRBJ2-2, with no clear D. V lost 0 bases and J lost 2, with 10 bases in between. This CDR3 region has 16 residues. Germline V gives CDR1 LGHDT, CDR2 YNNKEL (reference sequence). The CDR3 loop reads CASSQEGHPNTGELFF. The CDR3 coding sequence is TGTGCCAGCAGCCAAGAGGGCCACCCTAACACCGGGGAGCTGTTTTTT.

The J gene is TRBJ2-3, the V gene TRBV28; TRBD2 agrees at 12 bases. The germline CDR1 and CDR2 sequences are MDHEN and SYDVKM. V lost 5 bases and J lost 1; bases outside the gene matches: 13. CDR3 length: 19 residues. The CDR3 DNA is TGTGCCAGCAGTGTTTCCGGGACTAGCGGGTCTTACGGCACAGATACGCAGTATTTT. Residues: CASSVSGTSGSYGTDTQYF.

This chain joins TRBV28 and TRBJ2-3, with 10 bases lining up with TRBD2. After removal of 7 bases from V and 6 bases from J, the junction contained 13 bases not matched to a gene. The germline gives CDR1 MDHEN, CDR2 SYDVKM. The CDR3 runs 16 residues. The CDR3 region is CASTSGSGGARDTQYF. The CDR3, as DNA: TGTGCCAGCACCAGTGGGAGCGGGGGGGCGAGGGATACGCAGTATTTT.

The rearrangement joins TRBV3-1 (or the pseudogene TRBV3-2) to TRBJ2-7; 10 nucleotides align to TRBD2. V lost 0 bases, J lost 5 bases, and 7 bases stayed unmatched. There are 16 residues in the CDR3. Germline values: CDR1 LGHDT, CDR2 YNNKEL (reference sequence). CDR3 protein: CASSQEGLAGADEQYF. CDR3 sequence (DNA): TGTGCCAGCAGCCAAGAGGGCCTAGCGGGGGCCGACGAGCAGTACTTC.

J is TRBJ1-5 and V is TRBV9; TRBD1 aligns across 8 bases. The V segment lost 0 bases and the J segment 0 bases; nucleotides outside the gene matches: 14. The CDR3 is 20 residues long. Germline-derived CDR1 and CDR2 are SGDLS and YYNGEE. CDR3 residues: CASSVEPGGRGHNSNQPQHF. CDR3 DNA sequence: TGTGCCAGCAGCGTAGAACCAGGAGGCAGGGGGCACAATAGCAATCAGCCCCAGCATTTT.

J is TRBJ2-3 and V is TRBV4-2; 8 positions agree with TRBD2. V lost 1 base to trimming and J lost 1 base; unmatched junction nucleotides: 4. The CDR3 has 16 amino acids. Germline V gene sequence: CDR1 LGHNA, CDR2 YNFKEQ. The CDR3 loop reads CASSQAPGGGTDTQYF. CDR3 DNA: TGTGCCAGCAGCCAAGCCCCGGGGGGGGGCACAGATACGCAGTATTTT.

The chain is built from TRBV7-2 and TRBJ2-1; 9 bases match TRBD2. Germline CDR1 SGHTA, CDR2 FQGNSA. V gave up 7 bases and J gave up 6 bases; unmatched junction bases: 7. This CDR3 spans 14 amino acids. The CDR3 reads CASTHGGGANEQFF. CDR3 nucleotide sequence: TGTGCCAGCACCCACGGCGGGGGGGCCAATGAGCAGTTCTTC.

This rearrangement joins TRBV13 to TRBJ2-7, with unresolved D. The ends were cut back, 5 bases at V and 3 bases at J, with 14 bases in the middle. CDR1 and CDR2 from the germline V gene are PRHDT and FYEKMQ (reference sequence). The CDR3 sequence is 14 residues long. The CDR3 DNA follows: TGTGCCAGCAGCCCTGGCCCGGGTGTCTACGAGCAGTACTTC. It codes for CASSPGPGVYEQYF. Together with reference TRBV13 and TRBJ2-7, the CDR3 gives the full variable domain: AAGVIQSPRHLIKEKRETATLKCYPIPRHDTVYWYQQGPGQDPQFLISFYEKMQSDKGSIPDRFSAQQFSDYHSELNMSSLELGDSALYFCASSPGPGVYEQYFGPGTRLTVT.